This T cell receptor beta chain came from a study of cytomegalovirus exposure and HLA in healthy donors. Clones were read by immunoSEQ multiplex PCR, and TCRdb kept only the in-frame ones, dropping some. The sample holds fewer than 150,000 clones, 75% to 90% seen once. The sample comprised PBMCs. The sequence came from a man between 18 and 35 years old in good health and CMV-seropositive.

The chain's CDR3 is CASTMTVSYEQYF. CDR3 bases: TGTGCCAGCACTATGACAGTTTCCTACGAGCAGTACTTC. The chain employs TRBV6-1 and TRBJ2-7, with D maybe TRBD1 (5 bases). V lost 7 bases to trimming and J lost 1 base, with 11 bases between them. This CDR3 has 13 amino acids. Germline lookup yields CDR1 MNHNS and CDR2 SASEGT.